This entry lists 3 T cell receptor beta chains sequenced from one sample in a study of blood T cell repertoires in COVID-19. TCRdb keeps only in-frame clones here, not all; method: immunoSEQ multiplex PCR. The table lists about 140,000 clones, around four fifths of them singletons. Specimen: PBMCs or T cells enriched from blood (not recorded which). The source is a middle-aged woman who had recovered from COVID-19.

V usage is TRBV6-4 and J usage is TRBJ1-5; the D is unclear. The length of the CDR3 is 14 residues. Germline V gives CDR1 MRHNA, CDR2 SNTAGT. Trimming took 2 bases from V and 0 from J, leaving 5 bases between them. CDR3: CASSDSYSNQPQHF. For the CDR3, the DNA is TGTGCCAGCAGTGACAGCTATAGCAATCAGCCCCAGCATTTT.

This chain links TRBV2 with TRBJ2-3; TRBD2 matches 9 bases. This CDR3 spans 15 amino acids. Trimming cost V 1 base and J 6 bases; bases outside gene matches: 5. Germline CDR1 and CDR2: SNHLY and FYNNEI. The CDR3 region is CASSEVSSGVDTQYF. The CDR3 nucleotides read TGTGCCAGCAGTGAAGTTTCTAGCGGGGTGGATACGCAGTATTTT.

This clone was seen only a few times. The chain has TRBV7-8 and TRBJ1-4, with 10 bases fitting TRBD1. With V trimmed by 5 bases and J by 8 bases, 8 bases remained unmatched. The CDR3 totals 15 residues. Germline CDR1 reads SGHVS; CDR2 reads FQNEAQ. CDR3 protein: CASSPDRGQKEKLFF. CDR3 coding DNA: TGTGCCAGCAGCCCTGACAGGGGGCAGAAGGAAAAACTGTTTTTT.